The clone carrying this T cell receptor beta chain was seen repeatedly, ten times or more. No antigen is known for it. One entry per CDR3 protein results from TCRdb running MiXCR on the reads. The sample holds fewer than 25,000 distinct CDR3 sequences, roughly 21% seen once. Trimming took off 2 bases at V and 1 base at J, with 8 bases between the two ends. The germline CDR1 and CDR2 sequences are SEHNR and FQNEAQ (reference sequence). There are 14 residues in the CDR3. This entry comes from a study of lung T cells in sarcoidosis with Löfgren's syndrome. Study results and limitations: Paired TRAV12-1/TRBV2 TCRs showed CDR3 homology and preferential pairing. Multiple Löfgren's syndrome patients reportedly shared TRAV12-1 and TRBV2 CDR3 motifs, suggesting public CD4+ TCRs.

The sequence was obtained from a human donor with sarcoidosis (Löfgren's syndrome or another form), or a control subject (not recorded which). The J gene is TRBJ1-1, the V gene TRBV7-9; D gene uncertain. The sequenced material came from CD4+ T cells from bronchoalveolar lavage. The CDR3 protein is CASSLWKANTEAFF. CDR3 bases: TGTGCCAGCAGCTTATGGAAAGCGAACACTGAAGCTTTCTTT.